This T cell receptor (beta chain) appears in the sequencing data of a study of PD-L1 blockade in urothelial cancer. Study context: Blood-derived samples held a median approximately 140,000 T cells.

Assay: immunoSEQ multiplex PCR; the TCRdb copy retains only in-frame clones and omits some. This table has 95,000 to 100,000 clones, around 87% appearing once. Study-level points and caveats: Patients who had durable benefit saw their tumor-associated blood clones expand more at 3 weeks.

Time point specified: pretreatment peripheral blood. In the case of this clone: The antigen is not known.

Germline CDR1 LNHNV, CDR2 YYDKDF (reference sequence). The CDR3 has 16 amino acids. Trimming took 0 bases from V and 0 from J, leaving 9 bases between them. This receptor was taken from a man aged 60-69 years with urothelial cancer. Here the sequenced sample was PBMCs, taken around atezolizumab (anti-PD-L1) treatment. The V and J genes are TRBV15 and TRBJ1-3; D ambiguous. CDR3 nucleotides: TGTGCCACCAGCAGAGATTCTCGGGTCTCTGGAAACACCATATATTTT. This codes for CATSRDSRVSGNTIYF.